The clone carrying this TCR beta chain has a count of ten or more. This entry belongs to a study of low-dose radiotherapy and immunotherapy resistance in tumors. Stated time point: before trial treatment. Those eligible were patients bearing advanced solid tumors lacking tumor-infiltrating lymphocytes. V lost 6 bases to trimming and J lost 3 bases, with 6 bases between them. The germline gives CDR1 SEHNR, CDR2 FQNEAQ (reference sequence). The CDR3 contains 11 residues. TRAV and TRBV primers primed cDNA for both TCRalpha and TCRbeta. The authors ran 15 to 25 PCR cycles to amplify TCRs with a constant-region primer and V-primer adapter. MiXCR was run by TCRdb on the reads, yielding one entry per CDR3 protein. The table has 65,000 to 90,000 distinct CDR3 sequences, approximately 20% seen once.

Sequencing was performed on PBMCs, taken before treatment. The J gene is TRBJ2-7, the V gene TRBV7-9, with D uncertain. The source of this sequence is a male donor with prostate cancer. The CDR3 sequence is CASSTLYEQYF. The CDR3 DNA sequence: TGTGCCAGCAGTACTCTCTACGAGCAGTACTTC.